The rows below give T cell receptor beta chains drawn from one sample of a study of vaccination effects on CD4 cells after COVID-19. This table comes from immunoSEQ multiplex PCR, and its TCRdb copy is limited to in-frame clones, with some not included. The data show more than 60,000 clones, about two thirds seen once. No antigen is known for these receptors. The source was CD4+ T cells from PBMCs cultured without peptide, collected before COVID-19 vaccination. The receptor set was obtained from a human donor who had a prior SARS-CoV-2 infection. Each CDR3 is given with its conserved first and last residue. D genes are given only for firm matches. The listing skips clone size in some rows; elsewhere it reads once, few, many or a size class.

size	D	J	V	CDR3	DNA
NA	TRBD1	TRBJ2-6	TRBV23-1	CASSPGQGAGGANVLTF	TGCGCCAGCAGTCCGGGACAGGGGGCAGGTGGGGCCAACGTCCTGACTTTC
NA	TRBD1	TRBJ2-7	TRBV4-3	CASSQAPSWDRIEQYF	TGCGCCAGCAGCCAAGCCCCCAGTTGGGACAGGATAGAGCAGTACTTC
NA	NA	TRBJ2-3	TRBV5-1	CASSLEGDTQYF	TGCGCCAGCAGCTTGGAGGGGGATACGCAGTATTTT
NA	NA	TRBJ1-3	TRBV25-1	CASSDGRTSGNTIYF	TGTGCCAGCAGTGATGGCAGAACCTCTGGAAACACCATATATTTT
NA	NA	TRBJ2-3	TRBV15	CATSRAQITDTQYF	TGTGCCACCAGCAGAGCACAGATCACAGATACGCAGTATTTT
NA	TRBD2	TRBJ2-3	TRBV4-2	CASSRGSGGARDTQYF	TGTGCCAGCAGCCGAGGGAGCGGGGGGGCGAGGGATACGCAGTATTTT
NA	NA	TRBJ2-5	TRBV6-1	CASSENARRSQYF	TGTGCCAGCAGTGAAAATGCACGGAGGTCCCAGTACTTC
once	NA	TRBJ2-7	TRBV5-1	CASSLGSSLNYEQYF	TGCGCCAGCAGCTTAGGGTCCAGCCTCAACTACGAGCAGTACTTC
NA	TRBD2	TRBJ2-2	TRBV2	CASNQRGDNTGELFF	TGTGCCAGCAATCAGCGGGGCGATAACACCGGGGAGCTGTTTTTT
NA	NA	TRBJ2-1	TRBV3-1/TRBV3-2	CASRGSSYNEQFF	TGTGCCAGCAGGGGTAGCTCCTACAATGAGCAGTTCTTC
NA	NA	TRBJ2-1	TRBV24-1	CATSDPLGIFQEQFF	TGTGCCACCAGTGATCCCCTAGGGATTTTTCAGGAGCAGTTCTTC
NA	NA	TRBJ1-1	TRBV5-1	CASSSDHPNTEAFF	TGCGCCAGCAGCTCGGACCACCCGAACACTGAAGCTTTCTTT
NA	NA	TRBJ1-3	TRBV7-9	CASSLGVGYGNTIYF	TGTGCCAGCAGCTTAGGTGTGGGTTATGGAAACACCATATATTTT
few	NA	TRBJ2-5	TRBV28	CASSLSEETQYF	TGTGCCAGCAGTTTATCGGAAGAGACCCAGTACTTC
NA	TRBD2	TRBJ2-1	TRBV12-5	CASGLAGEKQFF	TGTGCTAGTGGACTAGCGGGGGAAAAGCAGTTCTTC
NA	TRBD2	TRBJ2-3	TRBV4-3	CASSQGTSGITFTDTQYF	TGCGCCAGCAGCCAAGGGACTAGCGGGATTACCTTCACAGATACGCAGTATTTT
NA	TRBD1	TRBJ1-6	TRBV10-3	CAIKSGQTDSPLHF	TGTGCCATCAAATCGGGACAGACGGATTCACCCCTCCACTTT
NA	NA	TRBJ1-3	TRBV12-3/TRBV12-4	CASSPAGNTIYF	TGTGCCAGCAGTCCGGCTGGAAACACCATATATTTT
few	NA	TRBJ1-2	TRBV16	CASSQSLGPVNYGYTF	TGTGCCAGCAGCCAATCCTTGGGGCCGGTTAACTATGGCTACACCTTC
NA	NA	TRBJ2-2	TRBV6-6	CASSYSGFLAGELFF	TGTGCCAGCAGTTACTCGGGATTTTTGGCCGGGGAGCTGTTTTTT
NA	NA	TRBJ1-1	TRBV11-1	CASSFREGPEAFF	TGTGCCAGCAGCTTCCGAGAGGGCCCTGAAGCTTTCTTT
few	TRBD1	TRBJ1-2	TRBV19	CASRWQGDNYGYTF	TGTGCCAGTAGATGGCAGGGGGATAACTATGGCTACACCTTC
NA	TRBD2	TRBJ2-5	TRBV2	CATSYSGGSETQYF	TGTGCCACCAGCTATAGCGGGGGGTCGGAGACCCAGTACTTC
NA	NA	TRBJ2-3	TRBV2	CASSEYSPDTQYF	TGTGCCAGCAGTGAATATAGTCCCGATACGCAGTATTTT
once	NA	TRBJ1-6	TRBV20-1	CSASMGGRGNNSPLHF	TGCAGTGCTAGTATGGGAGGGCGAGGAAATAATTCACCCCTCCACTTT